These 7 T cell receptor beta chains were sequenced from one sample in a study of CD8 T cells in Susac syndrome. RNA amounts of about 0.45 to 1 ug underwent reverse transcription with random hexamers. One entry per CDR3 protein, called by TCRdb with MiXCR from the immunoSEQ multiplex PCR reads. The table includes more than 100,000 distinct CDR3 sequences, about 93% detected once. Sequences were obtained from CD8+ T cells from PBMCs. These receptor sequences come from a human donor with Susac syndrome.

CDR3 DNA: TGCGCCAGCAGCCAAGATTTGATGGGGGAGGAAGATACGCAGTATTTT. This encodes CASSQDLMGEEDTQYF. The rearrangement links TRBV4-3 to TRBJ2-3; a possible D gene is TRBD2 (6 bases). The germline gives CDR1 LGHNA, CDR2 YSLEER. With 0 bases removed from V and 5 bases from J, the gap between germline ends came to 15 bases. CDR3 size: 16 residues.

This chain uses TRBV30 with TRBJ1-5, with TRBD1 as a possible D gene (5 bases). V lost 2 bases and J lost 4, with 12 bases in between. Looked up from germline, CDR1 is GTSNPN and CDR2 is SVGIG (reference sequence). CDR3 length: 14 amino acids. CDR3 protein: CAWSTGSWNQPQHF. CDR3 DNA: TGTGCCTGGAGTACAGGATCTTGGAATCAGCCCCAGCATTTT.

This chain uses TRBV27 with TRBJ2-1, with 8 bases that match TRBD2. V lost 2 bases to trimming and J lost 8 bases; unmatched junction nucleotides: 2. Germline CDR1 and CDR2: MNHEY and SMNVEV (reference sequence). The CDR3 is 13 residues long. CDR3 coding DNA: TGTGCCAGCAGTTTAGGACTAGCATATGAGCAGTTCTTC. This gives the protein CASSLGLAYEQFF.

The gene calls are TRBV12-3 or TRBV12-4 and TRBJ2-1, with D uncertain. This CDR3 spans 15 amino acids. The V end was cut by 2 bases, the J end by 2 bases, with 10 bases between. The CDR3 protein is CASSLLSSPYNEQFF. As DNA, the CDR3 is TGTGCCAGCAGTTTATTATCCTCGCCCTACAATGAGCAGTTCTTC.

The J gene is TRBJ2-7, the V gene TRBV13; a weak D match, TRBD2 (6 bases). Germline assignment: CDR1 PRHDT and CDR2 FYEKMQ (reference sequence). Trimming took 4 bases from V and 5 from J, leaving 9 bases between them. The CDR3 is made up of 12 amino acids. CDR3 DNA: TGTGCCAGCAGCTCCGGGGGTGACGAGCAGTACTTC. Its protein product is CASSSGGDEQYF.

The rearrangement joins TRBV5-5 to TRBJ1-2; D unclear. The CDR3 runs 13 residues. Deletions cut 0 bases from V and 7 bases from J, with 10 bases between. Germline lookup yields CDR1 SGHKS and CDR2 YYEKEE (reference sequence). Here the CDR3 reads CASSLDIIGGYTF. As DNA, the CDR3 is TGTGCCAGCAGCTTGGACATCATTGGTGGCTACACCTTC.

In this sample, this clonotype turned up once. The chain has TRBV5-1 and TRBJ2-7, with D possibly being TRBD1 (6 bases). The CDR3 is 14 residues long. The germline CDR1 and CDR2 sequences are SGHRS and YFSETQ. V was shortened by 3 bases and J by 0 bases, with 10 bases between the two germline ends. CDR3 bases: TGCGCCAGCAGCTGGTCGGACAGCTCCTACGAGCAGTACTTC. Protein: CASSWSDSSYEQYF.